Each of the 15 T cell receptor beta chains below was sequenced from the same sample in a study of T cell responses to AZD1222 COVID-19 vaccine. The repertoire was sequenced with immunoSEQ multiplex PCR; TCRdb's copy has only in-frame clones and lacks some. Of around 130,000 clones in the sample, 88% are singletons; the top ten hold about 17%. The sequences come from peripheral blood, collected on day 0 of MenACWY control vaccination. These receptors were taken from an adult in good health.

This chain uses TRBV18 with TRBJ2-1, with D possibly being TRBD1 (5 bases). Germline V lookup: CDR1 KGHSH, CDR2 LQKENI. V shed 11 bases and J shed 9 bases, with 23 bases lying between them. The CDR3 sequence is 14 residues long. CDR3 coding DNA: TGTGCCGCAGCTCGCGACGTAGGGGTTGCTGAGCAGTTCTTC. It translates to CAAARDVGVAEQFF. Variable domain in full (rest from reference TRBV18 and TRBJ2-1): NAGVMQNPRHLVRRRGQEARLRCSPMKGHSHVYWYRQLPEEGLKFMVYLQKENIIDESGMPKERFSAEFPKEGPSILRIQQVVRGDSAAYFCAAARDVGVAEQFFGPGTRLTVL.

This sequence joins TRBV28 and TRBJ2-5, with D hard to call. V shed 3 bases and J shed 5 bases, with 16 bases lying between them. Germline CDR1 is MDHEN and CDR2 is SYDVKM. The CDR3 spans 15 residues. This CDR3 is CASSFGGTPVETQYF. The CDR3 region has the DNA TGTGCCAGCAGTTTCGGCGGCACCCCGGTGGAGACCCAGTACTTC.

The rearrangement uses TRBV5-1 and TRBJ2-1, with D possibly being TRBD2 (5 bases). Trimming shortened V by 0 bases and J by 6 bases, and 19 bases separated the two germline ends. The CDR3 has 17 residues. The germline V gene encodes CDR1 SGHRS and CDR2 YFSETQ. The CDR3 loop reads CASSLGGRLGRSNEQFF. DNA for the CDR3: TGCGCCAGCAGCTTGGGAGGGAGATTGGGTCGCTCCAATGAGCAGTTCTTC.

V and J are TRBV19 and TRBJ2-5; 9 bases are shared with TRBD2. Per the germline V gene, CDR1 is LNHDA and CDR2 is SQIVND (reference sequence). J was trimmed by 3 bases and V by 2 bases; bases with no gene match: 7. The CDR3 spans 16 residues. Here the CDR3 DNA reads TGTGCCAGTAGTATATGGGGGTTAGCGGGAGAAGAGACCCAGTACTTC. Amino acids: CASSIWGLAGEETQYF.

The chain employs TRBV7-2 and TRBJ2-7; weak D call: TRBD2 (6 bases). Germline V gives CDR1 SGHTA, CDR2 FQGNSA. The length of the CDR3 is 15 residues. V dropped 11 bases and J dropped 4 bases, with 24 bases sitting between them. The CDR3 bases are TGTGCCGAGAAGGCGGATGGCGGGATATGGTACGAGCAGTACTTC. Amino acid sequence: CAEKADGGIWYEQYF. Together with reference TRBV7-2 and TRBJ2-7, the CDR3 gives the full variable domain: GAGVSQSPSNKVTEKGKDVELRCDPISGHTALYWYRQSLGQGLEFLIYFQGNSAPDKSGLPSDRFSAERTGGSVSTLTIQRTQQEDSAVYLCAEKADGGIWYEQYFGPGTRLTVT.

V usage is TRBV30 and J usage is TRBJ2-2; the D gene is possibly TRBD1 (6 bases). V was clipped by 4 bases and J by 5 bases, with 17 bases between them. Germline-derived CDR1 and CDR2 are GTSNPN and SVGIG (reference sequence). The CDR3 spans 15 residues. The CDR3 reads CAWTFVGGTTGELFF. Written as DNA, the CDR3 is TGTGCCTGGACCTTCGTTGGGGGCACAACCGGGGAGCTGTTTTTT.

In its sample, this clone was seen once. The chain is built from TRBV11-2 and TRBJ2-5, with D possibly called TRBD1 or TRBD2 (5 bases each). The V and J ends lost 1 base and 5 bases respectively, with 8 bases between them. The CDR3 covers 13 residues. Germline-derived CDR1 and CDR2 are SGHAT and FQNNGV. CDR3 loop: CASSLAGTETQYF. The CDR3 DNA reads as TGTGCCAGCAGCTTAGCCGGGACCGAGACCCAGTACTTC.

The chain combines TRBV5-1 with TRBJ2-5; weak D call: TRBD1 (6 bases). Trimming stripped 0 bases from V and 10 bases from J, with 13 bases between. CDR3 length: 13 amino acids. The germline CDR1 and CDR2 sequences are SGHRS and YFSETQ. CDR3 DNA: TGCGCCAGCAGCTTGGTAGGACAGCAGGACCAGTACTTC. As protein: CASSLVGQQDQYF.

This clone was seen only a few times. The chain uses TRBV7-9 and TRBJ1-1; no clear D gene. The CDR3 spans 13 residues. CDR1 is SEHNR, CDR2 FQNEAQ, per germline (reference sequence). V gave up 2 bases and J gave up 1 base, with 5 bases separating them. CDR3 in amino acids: CASSLSSNTEAFF. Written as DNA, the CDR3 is TGTGCCAGCAGCTTATCGTCGAACACTGAAGCTTTCTTT.

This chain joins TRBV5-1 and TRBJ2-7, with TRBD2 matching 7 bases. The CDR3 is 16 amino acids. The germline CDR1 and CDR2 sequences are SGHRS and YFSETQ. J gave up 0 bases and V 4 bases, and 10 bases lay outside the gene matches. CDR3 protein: CASSTRSGLSSYEQYF. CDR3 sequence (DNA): TGCGCCAGCAGCACACGTAGCGGGTTAAGCTCCTACGAGCAGTACTTC.

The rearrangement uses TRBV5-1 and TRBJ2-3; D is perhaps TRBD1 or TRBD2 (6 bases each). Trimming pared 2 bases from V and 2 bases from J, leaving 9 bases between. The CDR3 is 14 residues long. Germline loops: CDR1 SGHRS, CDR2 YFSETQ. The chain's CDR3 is CASSFRGDTDTQYF. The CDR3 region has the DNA TGCGCCAGCAGCTTTAGGGGGGACACAGATACGCAGTATTTT. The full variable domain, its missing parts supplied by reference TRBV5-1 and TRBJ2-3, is KAGVTQTPRYLIKTRGQQVTLSCSPISGHRSVSWYQQTPGQGLQFLFEYFSETQRNKGNFPGRFSGRQFSNSRSEMNVSTLELGDSALYLCASSFRGDTDTQYFGPGTRLTVL.

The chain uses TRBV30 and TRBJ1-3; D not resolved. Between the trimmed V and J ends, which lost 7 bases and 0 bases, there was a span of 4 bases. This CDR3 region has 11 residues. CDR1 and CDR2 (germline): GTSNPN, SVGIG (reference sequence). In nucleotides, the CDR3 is TGTGCCTCCCCCTCTGGAAACACCATATATTTT. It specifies CASPSGNTIYF.

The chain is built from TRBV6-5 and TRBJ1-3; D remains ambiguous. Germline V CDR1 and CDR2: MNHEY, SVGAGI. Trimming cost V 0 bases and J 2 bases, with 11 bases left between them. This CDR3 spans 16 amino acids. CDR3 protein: CASSYSNSRAGNTIYF. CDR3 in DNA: TGTGCCAGCAGTTACTCGAACAGTCGTGCTGGAAACACCATATATTTT.

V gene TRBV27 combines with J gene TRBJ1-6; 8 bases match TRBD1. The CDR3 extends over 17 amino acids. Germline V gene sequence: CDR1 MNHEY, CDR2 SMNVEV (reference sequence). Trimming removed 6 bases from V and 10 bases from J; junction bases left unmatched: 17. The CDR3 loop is CASRDITGGLGRSPLHF. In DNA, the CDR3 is TGTGCCAGCAGAGATATAACAGGGGGACTGGGGAGATCACCCCTCCACTTT.

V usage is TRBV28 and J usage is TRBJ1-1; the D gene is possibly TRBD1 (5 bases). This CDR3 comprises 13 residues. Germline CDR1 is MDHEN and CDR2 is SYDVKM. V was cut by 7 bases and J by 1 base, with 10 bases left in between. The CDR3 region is CASIPGGNTEAFF. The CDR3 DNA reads TGTGCCAGCATCCCGGGGGGGAACACTGAAGCTTTCTTT.